This T cell receptor beta chain was profiled in a study of cytomegalovirus exposure and HLA in healthy donors. Primers included in the PCR were 60 Vbeta and 13 Jbeta primers. TCRdb's table, derived via immunoSEQ multiplex PCR, lists solely in-frame clones and lacks some. The data include approximately 110,000 clones; the top ten clones carry 2% to 2.5%. Germline values: CDR1 SGHRS, CDR2 YFSETQ. V shed 4 bases, J shed 4 bases, and the junction held 7 bases outside the gene matches. This CDR3 spans 15 amino acids. The TCR was taken from a man between 40 and 49 years old in good health and CMV-seronegative. Sequenced: PBMCs. V is TRBV5-1 and J is TRBJ2-7; 11 bases match TRBD1. CDR3 protein: CASSPAGQGGYEQYF. CDR3 nucleotide sequence: TGCGCCAGCAGCCCTGCGGGACAGGGGGGGTACGAGCAGTACTTC.